This T cell receptor (beta chain) was obtained from a study of CD8 T cell repertoires and HIV-1 epitope variants. Study as a whole: The baseline condition was 1M T cells left uncultured.

This clone is deemed medium-sized (0.01 to 0.1%). Its antigen remains unidentified. Sequencing of TCR beta CDR3 used immunoSEQ survey depth. Using immunoSEQ multiplex PCR, the repertoire was profiled, and TCRdb retains in-frame clones only, with some absent. The table shows 4,800 or so clones, with roughly 68% occurring only once. V lost 4 bases and J 4 bases, leaving 13 bases between the germline ends. This CDR3 comprises 14 residues. The germline gives CDR1 MDHEN, CDR2 SYDVKM. The clonotype comes from a male donor with HIV. The sample comprised cultured CD8+ T cells derived from PBMCs. The genes are TRBV28 and TRBJ2-5; tentative D call: TRBD2 (6 bases). CDR3 loop: CASSSPLGGETQYF. DNA of the CDR3: TGTGCCAGCAGTTCACCCCTGGGGGGAGAGACCCAGTACTTC. Full variable domain (outside the CDR3, taken from reference TRBV28 and TRBJ2-5): DVKVTQSSRYLVKRTGEKVFLECVQDMDHENMFWYRQDPGLGLRLIYFSYDVKMKEKGDIPEGYSVSREKKERFSLILESASTNQTSMYLCASSSPLGGETQYFGPGTRLLVL.